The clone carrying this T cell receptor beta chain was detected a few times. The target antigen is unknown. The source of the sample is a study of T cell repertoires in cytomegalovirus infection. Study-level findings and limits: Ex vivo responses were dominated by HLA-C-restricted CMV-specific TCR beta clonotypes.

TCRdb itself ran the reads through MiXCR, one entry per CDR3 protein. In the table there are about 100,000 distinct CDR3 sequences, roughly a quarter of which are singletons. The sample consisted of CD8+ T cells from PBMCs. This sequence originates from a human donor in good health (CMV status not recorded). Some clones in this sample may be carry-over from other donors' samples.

CDR3 sequence reads: CASSPGTVEQFF. The CDR3, as DNA: TGTGCCAGCTCACCCGGGACAGTTGAGCAGTTCTTC. V and J are TRBV18 and TRBJ2-1, with TRBD1 matching over 7 bases. With V trimmed by 3 bases and J by 9 bases, 2 bases remained unmatched. The V gene's germline CDR1 is KGHSH and CDR2 LQKENI. The CDR3 covers 12 residues.